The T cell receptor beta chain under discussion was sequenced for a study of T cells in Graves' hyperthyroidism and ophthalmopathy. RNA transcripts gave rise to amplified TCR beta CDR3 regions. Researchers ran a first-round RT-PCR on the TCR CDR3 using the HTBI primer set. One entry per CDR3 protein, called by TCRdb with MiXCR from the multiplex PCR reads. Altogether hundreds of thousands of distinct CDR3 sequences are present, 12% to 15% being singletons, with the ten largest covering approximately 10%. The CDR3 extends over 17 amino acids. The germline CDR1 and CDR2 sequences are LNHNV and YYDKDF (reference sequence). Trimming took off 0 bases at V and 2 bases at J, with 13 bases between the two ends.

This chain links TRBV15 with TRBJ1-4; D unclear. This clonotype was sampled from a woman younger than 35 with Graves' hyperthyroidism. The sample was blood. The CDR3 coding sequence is TGTGCCACCAGCAGAGAAGATATGAGGGCCACTAATGAAAAACTGTTTTTT. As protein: CATSREDMRATNEKLFF.